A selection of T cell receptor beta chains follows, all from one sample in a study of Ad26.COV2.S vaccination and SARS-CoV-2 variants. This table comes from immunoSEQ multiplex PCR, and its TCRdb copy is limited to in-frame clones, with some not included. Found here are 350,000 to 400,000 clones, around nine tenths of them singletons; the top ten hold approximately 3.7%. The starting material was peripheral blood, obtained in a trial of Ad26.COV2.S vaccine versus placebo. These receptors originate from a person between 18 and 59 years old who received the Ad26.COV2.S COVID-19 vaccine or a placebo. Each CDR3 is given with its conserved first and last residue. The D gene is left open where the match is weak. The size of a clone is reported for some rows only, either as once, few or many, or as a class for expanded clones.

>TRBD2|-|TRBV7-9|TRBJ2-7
CASSPAGASDYEQYF
TGTGCCAGCAGCCCAGCGGGGGCTAGCGACTACGAGCAGTACTTC
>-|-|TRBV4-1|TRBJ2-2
CASSQDVSGAGELFF
TGCGCCAGCAGCCAAGATGTTTCGGGGGCCGGGGAGCTGTTTTTT
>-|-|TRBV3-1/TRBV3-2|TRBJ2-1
CASSPWDNEQFF
TGTGCCAGCAGCCCCTGGGACAATGAGCAGTTCTTC
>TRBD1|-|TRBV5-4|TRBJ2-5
CASSTGTGYVQETQYF
TGTGCCAGCAGCACCGGGACAGGGTACGTCCAAGAGACCCAGTACTTC
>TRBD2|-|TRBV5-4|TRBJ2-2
CASTLNLAGTGELFF
TGTGCCAGCACCTTGAACCTAGCGGGGACCGGGGAGCTGTTTTTT
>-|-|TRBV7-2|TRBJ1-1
CASSVNPRGGAKNTEAFF
TGTGCCAGCAGCGTCAACCCCCGGGGGGGGGCTAAAAACACTGAAGCTTTCTTT
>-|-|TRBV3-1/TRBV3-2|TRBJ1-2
CASSQDLGRTESANYGYTF
TGTGCCAGCAGCCAAGATCTGGGCAGGACTGAGTCGGCTAACTATGGCTACACCTTC
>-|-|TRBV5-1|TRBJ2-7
CASSLARDGDEQYF
TGCGCCAGCAGCTTGGCCAGGGATGGGGACGAGCAGTACTTC
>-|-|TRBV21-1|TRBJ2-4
CASSNGRRWVNIQYF
TGTGCCAGCAGCAACGGACGCAGATGGGTGAACATTCAGTACTTC
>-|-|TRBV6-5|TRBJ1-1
CASSWVENTEAFF
TGTGCCAGCAGTTGGGTGGAAAACACTGAAGCTTTCTTT
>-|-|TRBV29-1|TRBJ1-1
CSVEDTGMNTEAFF
TGCAGCGTTGAGGATACAGGAATGAACACTGAAGCTTTCTTT
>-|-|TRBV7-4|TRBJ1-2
CASSLVSRTFSGGYTF
TGTGCCAGCAGCTTAGTTTCTCGGACCTTCTCGGGTGGCTACACCTTC
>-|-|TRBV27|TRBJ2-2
CASSLGSTGELFF
TGTGCCAGCAGTTTAGGGTCTACCGGGGAGCTGTTTTTT
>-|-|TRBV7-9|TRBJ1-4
CASSLWLMATNEKLFF
TGTGCCAGCAGCTTGTGGCTTATGGCAACTAATGAAAAACTGTTTTTT
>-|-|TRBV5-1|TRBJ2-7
CASSFSYEQYF
TGCGCCAGCAGTTTCTCCTACGAGCAGTACTTC
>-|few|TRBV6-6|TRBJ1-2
CASSPGPGYTF
TGTGCCAGCAGTCCAGGGCCTGGCTACACCTTC
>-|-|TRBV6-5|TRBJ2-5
CASSYPGGETQYF
TGTGCCAGCAGTTACCCAGGGGGGGAGACCCAGTACTTC
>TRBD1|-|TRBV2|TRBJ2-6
CASTRDSLSGANVLTF
TGTGCCAGCACCAGGGACAGTCTCTCTGGGGCCAACGTCCTGACTTTC
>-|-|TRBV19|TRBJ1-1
CASSIHWASGNTEAFF
TGTGCCAGTAGTATCCATTGGGCGAGCGGGAACACTGAAGCTTTCTTT
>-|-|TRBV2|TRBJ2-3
CASMVARDTDTQYF
TGTGCCAGCATGGTGGCGAGGGATACAGATACGCAGTATTTT
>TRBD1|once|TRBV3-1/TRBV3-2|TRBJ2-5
CASSQDAPGGSETQYF
TGTGCCAGCAGCCAAGATGCTCCAGGGGGCAGTGAGACCCAGTACTTC
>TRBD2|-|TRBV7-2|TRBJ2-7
CASSLVGLAGDSYEQYF
TGTGCCAGCAGCTTAGTAGGCCTAGCGGGGGATTCCTACGAGCAGTACTTC
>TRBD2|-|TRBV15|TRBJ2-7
CATSTGLAGGEQYF
TGTGCCACCAGCACGGGACTAGCGGGCGGTGAGCAGTACTTC
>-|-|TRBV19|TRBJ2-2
CASSRAADTGELFF
TGTGCCAGTAGTCGCGCCGCGGACACCGGGGAGCTGTTTTTT
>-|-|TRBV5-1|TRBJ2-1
CASSLAGDNEQFF
TGCGCCAGCAGCTTGGCCGGGGACAATGAGCAGTTCTTC
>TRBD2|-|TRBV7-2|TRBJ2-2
CASSLLAGATGELFF
TGTGCCAGCAGCTTGCTAGCGGGAGCCACCGGGGAGCTGTTTTTT
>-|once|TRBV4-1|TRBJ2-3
CASSLRGGGESDTQYF
TGCGCCAGCAGCCTCCGAGGAGGGGGGGAATCGGATACGCAGTATTTT
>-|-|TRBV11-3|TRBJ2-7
CASSLGPGSKQYF
TGTGCCAGCAGCTTAGGGCCAGGGTCCAAGCAGTACTTC
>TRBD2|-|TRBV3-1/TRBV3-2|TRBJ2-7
CASSQRTSGPYEQYF
TGTGCCAGCAGCCAACGGACTAGCGGACCCTACGAGCAGTACTTC
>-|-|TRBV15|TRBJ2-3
CATSRVGNTDTQYF
TGTGCCACCAGCAGAGTAGGAAATACAGATACGCAGTATTTT
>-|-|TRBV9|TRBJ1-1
CASSVATGRGTEAFF
TGTGCCAGCAGCGTAGCGACAGGCCGTGGCACTGAAGCTTTCTTT
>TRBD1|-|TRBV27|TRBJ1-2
CASSSSRDSRYSGYTF
TGTGCCAGCAGTTCATCCAGGGACAGCCGTTACTCAGGCTACACCTTC